The clone carrying this T cell receptor (beta chain) was observed a handful of times. This CDR3 is 14 amino acids long. Germline V CDR1 and CDR2: SGHRS, YFSETQ. V was pared by 4 bases and J by 5 bases, with 7 bases of the junction left unmatched. These data belong to a study of patients and donors after allogeneic stem cell transplantation. TCRdb re-called the RT-PCR reads through MiXCR, storing one row per CDR3 protein. The sample contains tens of thousands of distinct CDR3 sequences, 5% of which appear only once. The receptor comes from a human donor who was either an allogeneic HSCT recipient or a stem cell or donor lymphocyte infusion donor (not recorded which). It is not recorded whose cells these are; they may come from a transplant donor. The gene calls are TRBV5-1 and TRBJ2-5, with 8 positions matching TRBD1. Sequences were obtained from blood, either unsorted or a sorted T cell fraction (not recorded which). The DNA for the CDR3 is TGCGCCAGCAGCCCGGGACAGGCGGCTGAGACCCAGTACTTC. Translating gives CASSPGQAAETQYF.